Listed below are T cell receptor beta chains from one sample, sequenced in a study of human T cells and chemical hapten exposure. One entry per CDR3 protein results from TCRdb running MiXCR on the RACE reads. This sample has about 270,000 distinct CDR3 sequences, with 7.5% to 9% found just once. This specimen consisted of whole blood, obtained in connection with sensitization to the hapten diphenylcyclopropenone (DPC). The receptors here all came from a man between 18 and 29 years old with alopecia areata. Some clones in this sample may be carry-over from other donors' samples. Both conserved end residues are part of each CDR3. Fields, in order: D gene, V gene, CDR3 length, clone size, J gene, CDR3 protein, CDR3 DNA. D genes are given only for firm matches. Some rows mark clone size as missing; the rest say once, few, many or name a class of expanded clone.

>.|TRBV6-6|15|few|TRBJ1-5
CASNQGPYSNQPQHF
TGTGCCAGTAACCAGGGACCATATAGCAATCAGCCCCAGCATTTT
>.|TRBV29-1|11|few|TRBJ2-5
CSLGGEETQYF
TGCAGCCTTGGAGGGGAGGAGACCCAGTACTTC
>.|TRBV6-5|14|many|TRBJ1-6
CASSSGTSGGPLHF
TGTGCCAGCAGTTCCGGGACTTCTGGGGGTCCCCTCCACTTT
>TRBD2|TRBV20-1|14|.|TRBJ2-3
CSAKRGTSTDTQYF
TGCAGTGCTAAGCGGGGGACTAGCACAGATACGCAGTATTTT
>.|TRBV6-5|17|few|TRBJ2-3
CASSYSLGRGGTDTQYF
TGTGCCAGCAGTTACTCACTTGGTCGGGGCGGCACAGATACGCAGTATTTT
>TRBD1|TRBV24-1|14|few|TRBJ2-7
CATSDSGQAYEQYF
TGTGCCACCAGTGATTCGGGACAGGCCTACGAGCAGTACTTC
>.|TRBV7-2|14|.|TRBJ2-7
CASSPAGANYEQYF
TGTGCCAGCAGCCCGGCCGGCGCGAACTACGAGCAGTACTTC
>TRBD1|TRBV5-1|15|many|TRBJ2-2
CASSPVTGETGELFF
TGCGCCAGCAGCCCGGTGACAGGGGAGACGGGGGAGCTGTTTTTT
>.|TRBV27|15|few|TRBJ1-2
CASTFRGNALYGYTF
TGTGCCAGCACCTTCCGAGGGAACGCCCTCTATGGCTACACCTTC
>TRBD1|TRBV20-1|13|.|TRBJ1-1
CSACGQGDTEAFF
TGCAGTGCTTGTGGACAGGGGGACACTGAAGCTTTCTTT
>.|TRBV11-2|15|few|TRBJ2-6
CASSLVRSGANVLTF
TGTGCCAGCAGCTTAGTTAGGTCAGGGGCCAACGTCCTGACTTTC
>.|TRBV28|14|few|TRBJ2-2
CASGPQPLGGELFF
TGTGCCAGCGGCCCACAACCCCTAGGCGGGGAGCTGTTTTTT
>.|TRBV4-1|17|few|TRBJ2-1
CASSQPSMGGPYNEQFF
TGCGCCAGCAGCCAACCCTCAATGGGTGGGCCCTACAATGAGCAGTTCTTC
>.|TRBV7-9|13|.|TRBJ2-7
CASSLGQPYEQYF
TGTGCCAGCAGCTTAGGGCAGCCCTACGAGCAGTACTTC
>.|TRBV3-1|12|many|TRBJ1-5
CASSRPGQPQHF
TGTGCCAGCAGCCGCCCCGGACAGCCCCAGCATTTT
>.|TRBV4-1|14|few|TRBJ2-3
CASTRIGGTDTQYF
TGCGCCAGCACCAGGATAGGAGGTACAGATACGCAGTATTTT
>TRBD2|TRBV28|15|few|TRBJ2-1
CASSFPGTRGAAQFF
TGTGCCAGCAGTTTCCCAGGGACGCGGGGGGCGGCGCAGTTCTTC
>.|TRBV4-3|17|.|TRBJ1-3
CASSREGRAGSGNTIYF
TGCGCCAGCAGCCGAGAGGGGCGGGCAGGCTCTGGAAACACCATATATTTT
>TRBD1|TRBV7-2|17|.|TRBJ2-1
CASSPYRDRLSYNEQFF
TGTGCCAGCAGCCCCTATAGGGACAGGCTATCCTACAATGAGCAGTTCTTC
>.|TRBV5-1|16|.|TRBJ1-5
CASSFSPGQFNQPQHF
TGCGCCAGCAGCTTCTCACCTGGACAGTTCAATCAGCCCCAGCATTTT
>TRBD1|TRBV5-6|16|.|TRBJ1-2
CASSSRDRGNNYGYTF
TGTGCCAGCAGCTCGAGGGACAGGGGGAATAACTATGGCTACACCTTC
>.|TRBV6-5|15|many|TRBJ1-2
CASSYWASQNYGYTF
TGTGCCAGCAGTTACTGGGCCAGCCAAAACTATGGCTACACCTTC
>.|TRBV28|15|few|TRBJ1-2
CASSSGGRGRNGYTF
TGTGCCAGCAGTTCCGGGGGCAGGGGTCGGAATGGCTACACCTTC
>TRBD1|TRBV6-6|14|.|TRBJ2-6
CASSTGQGGSVLTF
TGTGCCAGCAGTACCGGACAGGGCGGGTCCGTCCTGACTTTC
>.|TRBV5-1|16|few|TRBJ1-5
CASSLEGRESNQPQHF
TGCGCCAGCAGCTTGGAGGGGAGAGAAAGCAATCAGCCCCAGCATTTT
>TRBD2|TRBV5-1|16|few|TRBJ2-3
CASSGGLAGPTDTQYF
TGCGCCAGCAGCGGGGGACTAGCGGGACCCACAGATACGCAGTATTTT
>.|TRBV7-3|15|.|TRBJ2-3
CASSLGFGGTDTQYF
TGTGCCAGCAGCTTAGGTTTCGGAGGCACAGATACACAGTATTTT
>.|TRBV27|14|.|TRBJ2-2
CTSIGLPNTGELFF
TGTACCAGCATCGGTTTGCCGAACACCGGGGAGCTGTTTTTT
>.|TRBV27|17|many|TRBJ2-2
CASSFLQGAVIGGELFF
TGTGCCAGCAGTTTCCTGCAGGGCGCCGTGATAGGCGGGGAGCTGTTTTTT
>.|TRBV9|16|many|TRBJ1-1
CASSVVTAIMNTEAFF
TGTGCCAGCAGCGTAGTGACAGCGATAATGAACACTGAAGCTTTCTTT
>.|TRBV20-1|15|many|TRBJ2-7
CSARDQRRSSYEQYF
TGCAGTGCTAGAGATCAGAGGAGGAGCTCCTACGAGCAGTACTTC
>.|TRBV5-6|15|few|TRBJ1-2
CASSIALGLNYGYTF
TGTGCCAGCAGCATCGCTCTTGGGCTTAACTATGGCTACACCTTC
>.|TRBV27|12|.|TRBJ2-4
CASSLRGDIQYF
TGTGCCAGCAGTTTAAGAGGCGACATTCAGTACTTC
>.|TRBV11-2|12|.|TRBJ2-3
CASSPDVDTQYF
TGTGCCAGCAGCCCAGACGTAGATACGCAGTATTTT
>.|TRBV25-1|15|few|TRBJ2-4
CASSDPGVAKNIQYF
TGTGCCAGCAGTGATCCGGGGGTTGCCAAAAACATTCAGTACTTC
>TRBD1|TRBV7-2|14|.|TRBJ2-5
CASSWTGVMVTQYF
TGTGCCAGCAGCTGGACAGGGGTTATGGTGACCCAGTACTTC
>TRBD1|TRBV6-5|12|.|TRBJ1-2
CASSRGQFGYTF
TGTGCCAGCAGCCGGGGACAGTTTGGCTACACCTTC
>TRBD2|TRBV10-1|17|.|TRBJ2-5
CASSESGRSRGKETQYF
TGCGCCAGCAGTGAGTCGGGGCGGTCGCGGGGGAAAGAGACCCAGTACTTC
>TRBD2|TRBV3-1|14|many|TRBJ2-1
CASSPRDYRNEQFF
TGTGCCAGCAGCCCCCGGGACTACCGTAATGAGCAGTTCTTC
>TRBD1|TRBV12-3/TRBV12-4|16|few|TRBJ2-3
CASSPGTGARPDTQYF
TGTGCCAGCAGTCCGGGGACAGGGGCACGGCCAGATACGCAGTATTTT
>.|TRBV15|17|.|TRBJ1-3
CATSTFRDGSSGNTIYF
TGTGCCACCAGCACCTTTCGGGACGGAAGCTCTGGAAACACCATATATTTT
>.|TRBV7-2|11|.|TRBJ1-6
CASSLVGLLHF
TGTGCCAGCAGCTTAGTGGGGCTCCTCCACTTT
>TRBD2|TRBV5-1|15|few|TRBJ2-1
CASSPGLAVANEQFF
TGCGCCAGCAGCCCTGGACTAGCGGTGGCGAATGAGCAGTTCTTC
>.|TRBV7-8|14|few|TRBJ1-1
CASSLEHMNTEAFF
TGTGCCAGCAGCTTAGAACATATGAACACTGAAGCTTTCTTT
>.|TRBV27|14|.|TRBJ1-5
CASSLTAPNQPQHF
TGTGCCAGCAGCCTGACAGCCCCCAATCAGCCCCAGCATTTT
>.|TRBV7-9|16|few|TRBJ2-6
CASSTLEGAGANVLTF
TGTGCCAGCAGCACCCTCGAGGGGGCTGGGGCCAACGTCCTGACTTTC
>.|TRBV6-5|14|few|TRBJ2-2
CASRHEIVAGELFF
TGTGCCAGCAGACACGAGATCGTCGCCGGGGAGCTGTTTTTT
>TRBD1|TRBV18|13|.|TRBJ1-2
CASSRQGREGYTF
TGTGCCAGTTCGAGACAGGGTCGAGAAGGCTACACCTTC
>.|TRBV7-9|13|.|TRBJ1-2
CASSFRGLYGYTF
TGTGCCAGCAGCTTTAGGGGACTCTATGGCTACACCTTC
>TRBD1|TRBV7-9|14|.|TRBJ2-7
CASSSRDRNYEQYF
TGTGCCAGCAGCTCCCGGGACAGAAACTACGAGCAGTACTTC
>TRBD1|TRBV9|15|.|TRBJ2-3
CASSIGGAAADTQYF
TGTGCCAGCAGTATAGGGGGCGCGGCGGCAGATACGCAGTATTTT